This entry lists 29 T cell receptor beta chains sequenced from one sample in a study of blood T cell repertoires in COVID-19. The table came from immunoSEQ multiplex PCR; TCRdb's copy has only in-frame clones and leaves some out. The table lists under 300,000 clones, over 80% of them singletons. What was sequenced was PBMCs or T cells enriched from blood (not recorded which). The receptors derive from a woman between 18 and 29 years old who had recovered from COVID-19.

This clone was counted once. J is TRBJ2-7 and V is TRBV7-9; TRBD1 agrees at 7 bases. V was pared by 9 bases and J by 3 bases, with 8 bases of the junction left unmatched. Germline CDR1 and CDR2: SEHNR and FQNEAQ (reference sequence). The CDR3 loop spans 13 amino acids. The CDR3 region is CARITGVDYEQYF. CDR3 nucleotide sequence: TGTGCCAGGATTACAGGGGTTGACTACGAGCAGTACTTC.

The rearrangement uses TRBV6-1 and TRBJ1-2; a possible D gene is TRBD1 (6 bases). This CDR3 has 15 residues. V lost 2 bases, J lost 4 bases, and 14 bases lay in between. Germline V gives CDR1 MNHNS, CDR2 SASEGT. The CDR3 DNA reads as TGTGCCAGCAGTGAATCTGGGGGGGGGCTCTATGGCTACACCTTC. Protein product: CASSESGGGLYGYTF.

The chain has TRBV3-1 (or the pseudogene TRBV3-2) and TRBJ2-2; a weak D match, TRBD2 (6 bases). The CDR3 is made up of 15 amino acids. V was pared by 4 bases and J by 5 bases, with 14 bases between. Germline CDR1 LGHDT, CDR2 YNNKEL (reference sequence). CDR3 amino acids: CASSPRTTQTGELFF. The CDR3 bases are TGTGCCAGCAGCCCCCGGACTACGCAAACCGGGGAGCTGTTTTTT.

This clone was detected once. V and J are TRBV5-5 and TRBJ1-2; unclear D gene. The CDR3 totals 13 residues. Germline-derived CDR1 and CDR2 are SGHKS and YYEKEE (reference sequence). Trimming took off 0 bases at V and 4 bases at J, with 7 bases between the two ends. The CDR3 spells CASSLARFYGYTF. DNA for the CDR3: TGTGCCAGCAGCTTGGCCAGGTTCTATGGCTACACCTTC.

The rearrangement links TRBV11-3 to TRBJ2-3; 10 bases fit TRBD2. The CDR3 covers 15 residues. The J segment lost 0 bases and the V segment lost 3 bases, leaving 0 bases of the junction unmatched. Germline-derived CDR1 and CDR2 are SGHNT and YENEEA. In DNA form, the CDR3 reads TGTGCCAGCAGCTTGACTAGCGGGAGCACAGATACGCAGTATTTT. Protein sequence: CASSLTSGSTDTQYF.

The chain carries TRBV4-1 and TRBJ1-1; D unresolved. The germline V gene encodes CDR1 MGHRA and CDR2 YSYEKL. The V end was cut by 0 bases, the J end by 0 bases, with 11 bases between. CDR3 length equals 16 residues. CDR3 amino acids: CASSQEYQALNTEAFF. The DNA of the CDR3 is TGCGCCAGCAGCCAAGAGTACCAGGCCCTGAACACTGAAGCTTTCTTT.

This clone was found once. This sequence joins TRBV10-3 and TRBJ1-5; D is perhaps TRBD1 (5 bases). The CDR3 is 15 amino acids. V lost 4 bases, J lost 0 bases, and 10 bases lay in between. Germline CDR1 ENHRY, CDR2 SYGVKD. The CDR3 loop reads CAISVNGGSNQPQHF. The CDR3 DNA reads TGTGCCATCAGTGTAAACGGGGGTAGCAATCAGCCCCAGCATTTT.

In this sample, this clone turned up once. The chain links TRBV7-8 to TRBJ1-1; D uncertain. The CDR3 runs to 13 residues. Trimming took 6 bases from V and 1 from J, leaving 9 bases between them. CDR1 is SGHVS and CDR2 is FQNEAQ in the germline V gene. The CDR3 DNA reads TGTGCCAGCAGGCATGAGGGGAACACTGAAGCTTTCTTT. Its translation: CASRHEGNTEAFF. The variable domain in full, completed from reference TRBV7-8 and TRBJ1-1, reads GAGVSQSPRYKVAKRGQDVALRCDPISGHVSLFWYQQALGQGPEFLTYFQNEAQLDKSGLPSDRFFAERPEGSVSTLKIQRTQQEDSAVYLCASRHEGNTEAFFGQGTRLTVV.

V usage is TRBV3-1 (or the pseudogene TRBV3-2) and J usage is TRBJ2-2; unclear D gene. V lost 0 bases and J lost 6, with 20 bases in between. The V gene's germline CDR1 is LGHDT and CDR2 YNNKEL (reference sequence). The CDR3 length is 18 residues. The CDR3, as DNA: TGTGCCAGCAGCCAAGATCGGCCGCTATATCCCCAGGCCGGGGAGCTGTTTTTT. Residues: CASSQDRPLYPQAGELFF.

The chain combines TRBV28 with TRBJ1-1, with D unresolved. V lost 5 bases, J lost 11 bases, and 15 bases lay in between. Germline V CDR1 and CDR2: MDHEN, SYDVKM. There are 12 residues in the CDR3. In DNA form, the CDR3 reads TGTGCCAGCAGTCTGAGCGGGCGGTCGGCTTTCTTT. It encodes CASSLSGRSAFF.

The gene calls are TRBV19 and TRBJ2-5; possibly TRBD2 for D (5 bases). The V end lost 3 bases, the J end lost 5 bases, and 7 bases lay between the germline ends. Germline assignment: CDR1 LNHDA and CDR2 SQIVND (reference sequence). The CDR3 runs to 12 residues. The CDR3 nucleotides read TGTGCCAGTAGTATTGAGCGGGAGACCCAGTACTTC. Encoded protein: CASSIERETQYF.

The rearrangement links TRBV11-2 to TRBJ1-3; the D is unclear. V shed 0 bases and J shed 4 bases, with 10 bases lying between them. Germline lookup yields CDR1 SGHAT and CDR2 FQNNGV. The CDR3 spans 15 residues. Here the CDR3 reads CASSLEPSGGNTIYF. The CDR3 bases are TGTGCCAGCAGCTTAGAACCGAGCGGAGGAAACACCATATATTTT.

The CDR3 DNA is TGTGCCAGCCCCGTGGCCGGGTGGGACACTGAAGCTTTCTTT. Amino acid sequence: CASPVAGWDTEAFF. The chain has TRBV6-5 and TRBJ1-1; D uncertain. The CDR3 runs 14 residues. Germline V gene sequence: CDR1 MNHEY, CDR2 SVGAGI. V lost 8 bases, J lost 3 bases, and 16 bases lay in between.

The rearrangement joins TRBV27 to TRBJ1-1, with D uncertain. The ends were cut back, 2 bases at V and 5 bases at J, with 6 bases in the middle. The CDR3 has 12 amino acids. Germline values: CDR1 MNHEY, CDR2 SMNVEV (reference sequence). Here the CDR3 DNA reads TGTGCCAGCAGTTTAGCGGGGACTGAAGCTTTCTTT. As protein: CASSLAGTEAFF.

The chain joins TRBV21-1 to TRBJ1-4; the table's D gene call, TRBD1, was not cross checked with the DNA. TRBV21-1 is a pseudogene locus. This CDR3 comprises 17 residues. CDR3 protein: CASSNPGQKEANEKLFF. The CDR3 region has the DNA TGTGCCAGCAGTAACCCGGGACAGAAAGAAGCTAATGAAAAACTGTTTTTT.

The J gene is TRBJ1-5, the V gene TRBV29-1; 11 nucleotides agree with TRBD1. Germline CDR1 SQVTM, CDR2 ANQGSEA. The CDR3 consists of 14 residues. The ends lost 4 bases at V and 4 bases at J; junction bases unmatched: 3. The DNA of the CDR3 is TGCAGCGTTGTGGACAGGGGGCGAAATCAGCCCCAGCATTTT. This encodes CSVVDRGRNQPQHF.

The V gene is TRBV24-1, the J gene TRBJ1-5; 9 positions agree with TRBD1. CDR3 length: 15 amino acids. With V trimmed by 4 bases and J by 7 bases, 7 bases remained unmatched. The germline gives CDR1 KGHDR, CDR2 SFDVKD. CDR3 in amino acids: CATSDPDRGGQPQHF. The CDR3 region has the DNA TGTGCCACCAGTGACCCAGACAGGGGGGGCCAGCCCCAGCATTTT.

J is TRBJ1-3 and V is TRBV4-3; 7 bases map to TRBD1. V dropped 0 bases and J dropped 1; count of bases not matched to a gene: 3. Germline CDR1 LGHNA, CDR2 YSLEER. The CDR3 length is 16 residues. CDR3 bases: TGCGCCAGCAGCCAAGACCTGGGACAGTCTGGAAACACCATATATTTT. This sequence encodes CASSQDLGQSGNTIYF.

The chain carries TRBV5-4 and TRBJ2-1; 13 positions agree with TRBD2. The CDR3 spans 16 residues. Germline V gene sequence: CDR1 SGHNT, CDR2 YYREEE (reference sequence). V dropped 4 bases and J dropped 9; count of bases not matched to a gene: 10. In nucleotides, the CDR3 is TGTGCCAGCAGCACCAGACTAGCGGGAGGTCTGGGTGAGCAGTTCTTC. It codes for CASSTRLAGGLGEQFF.

This clone was picked up one time. The rearrangement uses TRBV4-1 and TRBJ2-1, with D hard to call. This CDR3 is built from 16 residues. The V end was cut by 1 base, the J end by 3 bases, with 13 bases between. Germline CDR1 and CDR2: MGHRA and YSYEKL. CDR3 protein: CASSQGKQNFYNEQFF. DNA for the CDR3: TGCGCCAGCAGCCAAGGGAAACAGAATTTCTACAATGAGCAGTTCTTC.

The chain recombines TRBV28 with TRBJ1-1, with no clear D. Trimming took off 6 bases at V and 6 bases at J, with 17 bases between the two ends. Germline CDR1 is MDHEN and CDR2 is SYDVKM. This CDR3 has 14 amino acids. The CDR3 reads CASRTRILRAEAFF. CDR3 coding DNA: TGTGCCAGCAGGACTAGGATTCTGAGGGCTGAAGCTTTCTTT.

The chain joins TRBV5-5 to TRBJ2-7; 7 bases agree with TRBD1. Germline CDR1 SGHKS, CDR2 YYEKEE (reference sequence). With V trimmed by 7 bases and J by 3 bases, 7 bases remained unmatched. This CDR3 comprises 13 residues. CDR3 DNA: TGTGCCAGCTCCTGGGACAGAAACTACGAGCAGTACTTC. Translation gives CASSWDRNYEQYF.

A few counts support this clone. V usage is TRBV25-1 and J usage is TRBJ1-3, with a possible D match to TRBD1 (6 bases). The CDR3 spans 15 residues. V was shortened by 1 base and J by 4 bases, with 11 bases between the two germline ends. Germline V gives CDR1 MGHDK, CDR2 SYGVNS. The CDR3 is CASSESTGLGNTIYF. CDR3 in DNA: TGTGCCAGCAGTGAATCCACAGGGCTAGGAAACACCATATATTTT.

V gene TRBV19 combines with J gene TRBJ1-1; 7 bases match TRBD1. Germline assignment: CDR1 LNHDA and CDR2 SQIVND (reference sequence). The CDR3 covers 16 residues. The trim removed 7 bases at V and 4 bases at J, leaving 15 bases unmatched. The CDR3: CASTSLTGQRVTEAFF. The CDR3 DNA is TGTGCCAGTACCTCGTTAACGGGACAGCGGGTCACTGAAGCTTTCTTT.

CDR3 DNA: TGTGCCAGCAGCGTCAGGGGACAGCTGAACACTGAAGCTTTCTTT. Translating gives CASSVRGQLNTEAFF. J is TRBJ1-1 and V is TRBV7-9, with 7 bases fitting TRBD1. The V gene's germline CDR1 is SEHNR and CDR2 FQNEAQ (reference sequence). V shed 5 bases and J 0 bases; nucleotides not matched to a gene: 6. The CDR3 runs to 15 residues. The whole variable domain, filled in from reference TRBV7-9 and TRBJ1-1, reads DTGVSQNPRHKITKRGQNVTFRCDPISEHNRLYWYRQTLGQGPEFLTYFQNEAQLEKSRLLSDRFSAERPKGSFSTLEIQRTEQGDSAMYLCASSVRGQLNTEAFFGQGTRLTVV.

The gene calls are TRBV9 and TRBJ2-2; no firm D call. CDR1 and CDR2 (germline): SGDLS, YYNGEE. This CDR3 contains 13 residues. The ends were cut back, 4 bases at V and 4 bases at J, with 8 bases in the middle. CDR3 coding DNA: TGTGCCAGCAGCAATGGGCCCACCGGGGAGCTGTTTTTT. This sequence encodes CASSNGPTGELFF.

This chain joins TRBV7-9 and TRBJ2-2; D ambiguous. Germline-derived CDR1 and CDR2 are SEHNR and FQNEAQ (reference sequence). There are 15 residues in the CDR3. The V gene lost 5 bases and the J gene lost 7 bases, with 17 bases spanning the gap. This chain's CDR3 is CASSRQTPANGELFF. The CDR3 DNA reads TGTGCCAGCAGCCGACAAACCCCAGCTAACGGGGAGCTGTTTTTT.

This clone was counted only a few times. Distinct nucleotide sequences in the sample also encode this CDR3. The V and J genes are TRBV9 and TRBJ1-1; D gene ambiguous. The CDR3 has 15 residues. Germline CDR1 is SGDLS and CDR2 is YYNGEE. V lost 3 bases and J 0 bases, leaving 12 bases between the germline ends. CDR3 residues: CASSASGHMNTEAFF. Here the CDR3 DNA reads TGTGCCAGCAGCGCTTCTGGCCACATGAACACTGAAGCTTTCTTT.

The chain employs TRBV19 and TRBJ1-5; 7 bases are a match to TRBD1. Germline V gene data show CDR1 as LNHDA and CDR2 as SQIVND (reference sequence). This CDR3 is built from 12 residues. Unmatched junction bases numbered 5, after V lost 9 bases and J lost 6 bases. CDR3 amino acids: CARGQVLQPQHF. CDR3 in DNA: TGTGCCAGAGGACAGGTTCTTCAGCCCCAGCATTTT.